A selection of T cell receptor beta chains follows, all from one sample in a study of regulatory T cells in long-lasting Graves disease. TCRdb ran MiXCR on the multiplex PCR reads and lists one entry per CDR3 protein. The sample contains around 400,000 distinct CDR3 sequences, about 20% of which appear only once. The source material was peripheral blood mononuclear cells (PBMCs), sampled when the disease was refractory, from a patient treated with antithyroid drugs. The receptors come from a female donor with Graves disease. Both conserved end residues are part of each CDR3. D genes are given only for firm matches. The size field is filled for only some rows; it gives once, few, many or a size class.

size | D | J | V | DNA | CDR3
few | TRBD1 | TRBJ1-5 | TRBV12-3/TRBV12-4 | TGTGCCAGCAGTTTCTGGACAGGGGGTAGCAATCAGCCCCAGCATTTT | CASSFWTGGSNQPQHF
few | - | TRBJ2-2 | TRBV19 | TGTGCCAGTAGGAGACAGGAGCCGAACACCGGGGAGCTGTTTTTT | CASRRQEPNTGELFF
- | - | TRBJ1-2 | TRBV20-1 | TGCAGTGCCAGAAGAGACAGGCGGTATGGCTACACCTTC | CSARRDRRYGYTF
many | - | TRBJ1-2 | TRBV7-2 | TGTGCCAGCAGCTTAGGACAAGTCTATGGCTACACCTTC | CASSLGQVYGYTF
few | TRBD2 | TRBJ2-5 | TRBV20-1 | TGCCGACTCCTAGGGACTAGCGGGGGGCAAGAGACCCAGTACTTC | CRLLGTSGGQETQYF
many | - | TRBJ2-7 | TRBV28 | TGTGCCAGCAGTTTATCGTCCCTTTTTAGCCCGATACATTACGAGCAGTACTTC | CASSLSSLFSPIHYEQYF
many | - | TRBJ1-1 | TRBV28 | TGTGCCAGCAGTTTATCAGGGCGTAGCACTGAAGCTTTCTTT | CASSLSGRSTEAFF
many | - | TRBJ1-4 | TRBV5-1 | TGCGCCAGCAGACAAGGACAGCATGGGACAACTAATGAAAAACTGTTTTTT | CASRQGQHGTTNEKLFF
- | TRBD1 | TRBJ1-2 | TRBV19 | TGTGCCAGTAGTGTACAGGGGCGGCCCCTTAACTATGGCTACACCTTC | CASSVQGRPLNYGYTF
few | - | TRBJ2-7 | TRBV5-1 | TGCGCCAGCAGCCTGGGACCATCCTCCCCCGAGCAGTACTTC | CASSLGPSSPEQYF
many | - | TRBJ2-5 | TRBV28 | TGTGCCAGCAGTTTACCAGGGGCCCAAGAGACCCAGTACTTC | CASSLPGAQETQYF
- | - | TRBJ1-1 | TRBV19 | TGTGCCAGTAGTGCCTCAGAGAACACTGAAGCTTTCTTT | CASSASENTEAFF
- | - | TRBJ2-7 | TRBV7-9 | TGTGCCAGCAGCTTATGGGAATACGAGCAGTACTTC | CASSLWEYEQYF
few | - | TRBJ1-1 | TRBV12-3/TRBV12-4 | TGTGCCAGCAGTCAGGAGTTTAACACTGAAGCTTTCTTT | CASSQEFNTEAFF
few | - | TRBJ2-4 | TRBV7-8 | TGTGCCAGCAGCTTAGATGGGTTTAGCAAAAACATTCAGTACTTC | CASSLDGFSKNIQYF
- | TRBD2 | TRBJ2-7 | TRBV11-2 | TGTGCCAGCAGCGTAGCTGGCGCGGGAGGAAACGAGCAGTACTTC | CASSVAGAGGNEQYF
once | - | TRBJ1-1 | TRBV30 | TGTGCCTGGACCCCGGGATTGAACACTGAAGCTTTCTTT | CAWTPGLNTEAFF
few | - | TRBJ1-4 | TRBV5-8 | TGTGCCAGCAGCACTGGACAGCCTGCCGCTAATGAAAAACTGTTTTTT | CASSTGQPAANEKLFF
- | TRBD1 | TRBJ1-1 | TRBV16 | TGTGCCAGCAGCAAAATCACAGGGGGCGCCGGCGAAGCTTTCTTT | CASSKITGGAGEAFF
few | TRBD1 | TRBJ2-7 | TRBV15 | TGTGCCACCAGCACGAACAGGGGCCCCTACGAGCAGTACTTC | CATSTNRGPYEQYF
few | - | TRBJ2-3 | TRBV6-5 | TGTGCCAGCAGTTTCCGAGCCTTAGATACGCAGTATTTT | CASSFRALDTQYF
few | - | TRBJ1-5 | TRBV19 | TGTGCCAGTAGTATGGATAGCAATCAGCCCCAGCATTTT | CASSMDSNQPQHF
many | - | TRBJ1-2 | TRBV2 | TGTGCCAGCAGTGTTTTGGGGATAGGGCACTATGGCTACACCTTC | CASSVLGIGHYGYTF
- | - | TRBJ2-2 | TRBV5-1 | TGCGCCAGCAGCATGAAATTGGCGTCCGGGGAGCTGTTTTTT | CASSMKLASGELFF
- | - | TRBJ1-3 | TRBV28 | TGTGCCAGCAGCCAGCGACAGGTCTCTGGAAACACCATATATTTT | CASSQRQVSGNTIYF
many | TRBD1 | TRBJ1-4 | TRBV5-1 | TGCGCCAGCAGCTTTTCAGGGGGTGACAAACTGTTTTTT | CASSFSGGDKLFF
- | TRBD1 | TRBJ1-2 | TRBV20-1 | TGCAGTGCTCCCCAAGAGACAGGGTTAAGTGGCTACACCTTC | CSAPQETGLSGYTF
few | TRBD2 | TRBJ2-7 | TRBV29-1 | TGCAGCGTTGTGGAGGGAGGGCTCGGTAACGAGCAGTACTTC | CSVVEGGLGNEQYF
- | - | TRBJ2-1 | TRBV14 | TGTGCCAGCAGCCAACAGGCCATCTCCTACAATGAGCAGTTCTTC | CASSQQAISYNEQFF
- | - | TRBJ1-5 | TRBV9 | TGTGCCAGCAGCGTAGAAGGGGCCGTGGGGATTCAGCCCCAGCATTTT | CASSVEGAVGIQPQHF
- | - | TRBJ2-4 | TRBV30 | TGTGCCTGGACTGGCGGAGGGATTCAGTACTTC | CAWTGGGIQYF
- | - | TRBJ1-4 | TRBV7-9 | TGTGCCAGCGGGTTACATGGGGGGGCAACCGGAAAACTGTTTTTT | CASGLHGGATGKLFF
many | - | TRBJ2-2 | TRBV5-1 | TGCGCCAGCAGCTTGTCGGGGGCCGTGAACACCGGGGAGCTGTTTTTT | CASSLSGAVNTGELFF
few | - | TRBJ1-1 | TRBV3-1 | TGTGCCAGCAGCCAGGCTTGGGGTTCCTTCCAATTGAACACTGAAGCTTTCTTT | CASSQAWGSFQLNTEAFF
few | - | TRBJ1-3 | TRBV2 | TGTGCCAGCAGCGAATTACCTTTATCCCCTGCACCTGGAAACACCATATATTTT | CASSELPLSPAPGNTIYF
many | TRBD2 | TRBJ2-5 | TRBV11-2 | TGTGCCAGCAGCTTATGGCCTAGCGGGGAGGCTCAGACCCAGTACTTC | CASSLWPSGEAQTQYF
few | TRBD2 | TRBJ2-7 | TRBV20-1 | TGCAGTGTACCGCGGCGGGAGGGCCGGGAGCAGTACTTC | CSVPRREGREQYF